This entry lists 27 T cell receptor beta chains sequenced from one sample in a study of blood T cell repertoires in COVID-19. Using immunoSEQ multiplex PCR, the repertoire was profiled, and TCRdb retains in-frame clones only, with some absent. Seen here are fewer than 200,000 clones, around 89% observed once, and the top ten hold under 2%. Input material: peripheral blood. These receptors were taken from a man aged 18 to 30 who had recovered from COVID-19.

This clone appeared a few times. This sequence joins TRBV4-2 and TRBJ2-7; 7 nucleotides agree with TRBD1. This CDR3 is 15 amino acids long. Germline assignment: CDR1 LGHNA and CDR2 YNFKEQ. The V segment lost 4 bases and the J segment 2 bases; nucleotides outside the gene matches: 8. The CDR3 bases are TGTGCCAGCAGCCTACAGTTACAGGGGACCTACGAGCAGTACTTC. Its protein product is CASSLQLQGTYEQYF.

V and J are TRBV14 and TRBJ2-2; 8 bases are shared with TRBD1. This CDR3 spans 16 amino acids. V shed 6 bases and J 7 bases; nucleotides not matched to a gene: 13. Germline lookup yields CDR1 SGHDN and CDR2 FVKESK. The CDR3: CASSRQGTTRGGELFF. In nucleotides, the CDR3 is TGTGCCAGCAGTCGACAGGGGACCACTAGGGGCGGGGAGCTGTTTTTT.

The V gene is TRBV7-9, the J gene TRBJ2-2; TRBD1 matches at 11 bases. CDR1 is SEHNR, CDR2 FQNEAQ, per germline (reference sequence). The CDR3 runs 14 residues. J gave up 8 bases and V 7 bases, and 6 bases lay outside the gene matches. CDR3 residues: CASIRTGGEGELFF. In DNA form, the CDR3 reads TGTGCCAGCATTCGGACAGGGGGCGAAGGGGAGCTGTTTTTT.

The chain uses TRBV6-2 or TRBV6-3 and TRBJ1-4, with a possible D match to TRBD1 (5 bases). Trimming cost V 4 bases and J 6 bases, with 15 bases left between them. The CDR3 contains 15 residues. Germline V CDR1 and CDR2: MNHEY, SVGEGT. The DNA of the CDR3 is TGTGCCAGCAGTTCTTCCAGGGTCATCGATGAAAAACTGTTTTTT. Its protein is CASSSSRVIDEKLFF.

The genes are TRBV10-3 and TRBJ2-3; D possibly corresponds to TRBD2 (6 bases). The CDR3 has 15 residues. Germline V gives CDR1 ENHRY, CDR2 SYGVKD. Trimming pared 6 bases from V and 0 bases from J, leaving 13 bases between. CDR3 sequence: CAIRPTGTSTDTQYF. The CDR3 region has the DNA TGTGCCATCAGACCAACCGGGACTAGCACAGATACGCAGTATTTT.

The V gene is TRBV3-1 (or the pseudogene TRBV3-2), the J gene TRBJ2-1, with 9 bases that match TRBD2. The junction had 4 bases not matched to a gene; V was cut back by 6 bases and J by 7 bases. The CDR3 consists of 13 residues. CDR1 is LGHDT and CDR2 is YNNKEL in the germline V gene (reference sequence). CDR3 DNA sequence: TGTGCCAGCAGTTACCTAGCGGGGAATGAGCAGTTCTTC. This encodes CASSYLAGNEQFF.

In this sample, this clone turned up once. The chain carries TRBV6-2 or TRBV6-3 and TRBJ2-1; no clear D gene. CDR3 length: 14 amino acids. Trimming pared 2 bases from V and 1 base from J, leaving 6 bases between. In germline, CDR1 is MNHEY, CDR2 SVGEGT. CDR3 nucleotide sequence: TGTGCCAGCAGTTACGTCGGGTCCTACAATGAGCAGTTCTTC. As protein: CASSYVGSYNEQFF.

This clone was picked up one time. The chain carries TRBV7-9 and TRBJ2-1; tentative D call: TRBD1 (6 bases). The CDR3 has 15 residues. Deletions cut 3 bases from V and 7 bases from J, with 16 bases between. Germline CDR1 SEHNR, CDR2 FQNEAQ (reference sequence). The CDR3 DNA reads TGTGCCAGCAGCTTCTTTCAGGGGATTTGGAATGAGCAGTTCTTC. It is translated as CASSFFQGIWNEQFF.

The chain joins TRBV27 to TRBJ2-2; 7 bases map to TRBD1. V shed 8 bases, J shed 1 base, and the junction held 7 bases outside the gene matches. The CDR3 spans 15 residues. CDR1 is MNHEY, CDR2 SMNVEV, per germline (reference sequence). CDR3 nucleotides: TGTGCCAGCTCATCGGGACAGATGAACACCGGGGAGCTGTTTTTT. Translated, it gives CASSSGQMNTGELFF.

V is TRBV7-2 and J is TRBJ1-3; D uncertain. CDR3 length equals 17 residues. Per the germline V gene, CDR1 is SGHTA and CDR2 is FQGNSA. Trimming cost V 1 base and J 0 bases, with 13 bases left between them. DNA for the CDR3: TGTGCCAGCAGCTTAGAATTGGCCGGGAGCTCTGGAAACACCATATATTTT. Residues: CASSLELAGSSGNTIYF.

This chain links TRBV5-4 with TRBJ2-1, with 9 bases lining up with TRBD2. This CDR3 has 15 amino acids. Trimming at V came to 2 bases and at J to 5 bases, leaving 5 bases not matched to a gene. CDR1 is SGHNT, CDR2 YYREEE, per germline (reference sequence). Here the CDR3 DNA reads TGTGCCAGCAGCTTACTGGCGGGGGGGAACAATGAGCAGTTCTTC. Its protein product is CASSLLAGGNNEQFF.

The chain employs TRBV5-5 and TRBJ2-7, with D tentatively TRBD2 (6 bases). Trimming removed 0 bases from V and 0 bases from J, with 7 bases in between. The CDR3 sequence is 14 residues long. Per germline, CDR1 SGHKS and CDR2 YYEKEE (reference sequence). CDR3 bases: TGTGCCAGCAGCTTGGCGGGGGTCTCCTACGAGCAGTACTTC. It specifies CASSLAGVSYEQYF.

This clone was picked up a small number of times. The rearrangement joins TRBV28 to TRBJ1-2, with a weak D call TRBD1 (6 bases). This CDR3 spans 18 amino acids. The V end was cut by 3 bases, the J end by 2 bases, with 22 bases between. Germline CDR1 is MDHEN and CDR2 is SYDVKM. Here the CDR3 reads CASSFGQGRGIGNYGYTF. The CDR3 DNA reads as TGTGCCAGCAGTTTTGGTCAGGGAAGGGGGATTGGGAACTATGGCTACACCTTC.

The V and J genes are TRBV5-6 and TRBJ1-2, with no clear D. The germline V gene encodes CDR1 SGHDT and CDR2 YYEEEE. CDR3 length equals 13 residues. V was shortened by 0 bases and J by 6 bases, with 9 bases between the two germline ends. The CDR3 region has the DNA TGTGCCAGCAGCTTGGACCAGAACGATGGCTACACCTTC. Translation gives CASSLDQNDGYTF.

The chain recombines TRBV6-5 with TRBJ1-1; D might be TRBD1 (6 bases). This CDR3 comprises 16 residues. V was pared by 1 base and J by 6 bases, with 18 bases between. Germline V CDR1 and CDR2: MNHEY, SVGAGI. In DNA form, the CDR3 reads TGTGCCAGCAGTTACTTCCCGGGACACTCTTCCTCTGAAGCTTTCTTT. Encoded protein: CASSYFPGHSSSEAFF.

V and J are TRBV6-5 and TRBJ1-1; 8 bases fit TRBD1. The germline gives CDR1 MNHEY, CDR2 SVGAGI. Trimming removed 5 bases from V and 6 bases from J; junction bases left unmatched: 11. CDR3 length: 15 amino acids. CDR3 in amino acids: CASSLSGGGLAEAFF. For the CDR3, the DNA is TGTGCCAGCAGTCTATCAGGGGGCGGATTGGCTGAAGCTTTCTTT.

The genes are TRBV28 and TRBJ2-2; D gene uncertain. V was cut by 2 bases and J by 1 base, with 5 bases left in between. The germline CDR1 and CDR2 sequences are MDHEN and SYDVKM. The length of the CDR3 is 14 residues. CDR3 sequence reads: CASSLRQNTGELFF. DNA for the CDR3: TGTGCCAGCAGTTTACGACAGAACACCGGGGAGCTGTTTTTT.

The V call is TRBV28, the J call TRBJ2-7; 9 bases agree with TRBD1. The CDR3 runs to 15 residues. After removal of 5 bases from V and 2 bases from J, the junction contained 7 bases not matched to a gene. CDR1 and CDR2 from the germline V gene are MDHEN and SYDVKM. The CDR3 protein is CASSPRTGATYEQYF. The CDR3 bases are TGTGCCAGCAGTCCCCGGACAGGGGCCACCTACGAGCAGTACTTC.

This chain connects TRBV5-1 to TRBJ1-1; D may be TRBD1 (5 bases). Germline loops: CDR1 SGHRS, CDR2 YFSETQ. There are 14 residues in the CDR3. Trimming removed 4 bases at V and 3 bases at J, with 13 bases between. CDR3 in DNA: TGCGCCAGCAGCCCTTTGCCGGGGGACACTGAAGCTTTCTTT. Protein product: CASSPLPGDTEAFF.

V gene TRBV28 combines with J gene TRBJ1-2; 11 nucleotides align to TRBD1. The junction had 12 bases not matched to a gene; V was cut back by 2 bases and J by 7 bases. CDR3 size: 17 residues. Germline CDR1 reads MDHEN; CDR2 reads SYDVKM. The CDR3 coding sequence is TGTGCCAGCAGTTTACTGCGTGCCGGACAGGGGGCGCTTGGCTACACCTTC. It yields the protein CASSLLRAGQGALGYTF.

This chain links TRBV12-3 or TRBV12-4 with TRBJ1-2; D is perhaps TRBD1 (6 bases). Deletions cut 5 bases from V and 4 bases from J, with 11 bases between. The CDR3 runs to 13 residues. CDR3: CASSGGAGYGYTF. The CDR3 DNA is TGTGCCAGCAGTGGGGGGGCCGGCTATGGCTACACCTTC.

This clone occurred a few times. The sample contains more than one DNA sequence encoding this CDR3. The chain is built from TRBV27 and TRBJ1-1; D not certain. Trimming removed 2 bases at V and 1 base at J, with 5 bases between. The CDR3 is 13 amino acids. Germline CDR1 MNHEY, CDR2 SMNVEV (reference sequence). CDR3: CASSLAGNTEAFF. The CDR3 DNA sequence: TGTGCCAGCAGTTTAGCAGGGAACACTGAAGCTTTCTTT.

The chain uses TRBV19 and TRBJ2-7, with 10 bases fitting TRBD2. Germline V gene data show CDR1 as LNHDA and CDR2 as SQIVND (reference sequence). The CDR3 runs to 14 residues. Germline trimming cut 2 bases from V and 3 bases from J; bases unmatched to any gene: 1. CDR3 DNA sequence: TGTGCCAGTAGTATACTAGCGGGAGTCTACGAGCAGTACTTC. Residues: CASSILAGVYEQYF.

The table lists this clone with a count of one. The chain is built from TRBV6-5 and TRBJ2-5; TRBD1 aligns across 9 bases. CDR3 length: 15 amino acids. The germline CDR1 and CDR2 sequences are MNHEY and SVGAGI. Trimming took 6 bases from V and 3 from J; bases not matched to a gene: 8. The CDR3 sequence: CASSPLGTGKETQYF. DNA of the CDR3: TGTGCCAGCAGCCCCCTGGGGACAGGGAAAGAGACCCAGTACTTC.

The chain has TRBV5-1 and TRBJ2-3; possible D gene TRBD2, 7 bases. This CDR3 is 16 amino acids long. Germline lookup yields CDR1 SGHRS and CDR2 YFSETQ. V dropped 0 bases and J dropped 2 bases, with 13 bases sitting between them. The CDR3 DNA reads as TGCGCCAGCAGCTTGGAGGGGGGGCGAACCACAGATACGCAGTATTTT. It codes for CASSLEGGRTTDTQYF.

The rearrangement links TRBV18 to TRBJ2-7; weak D call: TRBD1 (6 bases). The CDR3 has 14 residues. CDR1 and CDR2 from the germline V gene are KGHSH and LQKENI. Trimming took 5 bases from V and 1 from J, leaving 12 bases between them. Here the CDR3 DNA reads TGTGCCAGCTCAAGGTCAGGGGCATCCTACGAGCAGTACTTC. Translating it yields CASSRSGASYEQYF.

This clone has just one count. The CDR3 DNA follows: TGTGCCAGCAGCTTAGGGCGACTAGCGGGGACCACCGGGGAGCTGTTTTTT. This sequence encodes CASSLGRLAGTTGELFF. The V gene is TRBV7-2, the J gene TRBJ2-2; TRBD2 matches 11 bases. This CDR3 has 17 residues. Trimming took 1 base from V and 4 from J; bases not matched to a gene: 5. The germline V gene encodes CDR1 SGHTA and CDR2 FQGNSA.